The present entry profiles one T cell receptor beta chain with its context. Its antigen remains unknown. The data are from a study of blood T cells in healthy people across ages. Alongside a J-beta primer mix, a sample-barcoded 5' primer served in a second PCR lasting about 7 to 11 cycles. TCRdb re-called the 5' RACE reads with MiXCR, one entry per CDR3 protein. The data contain 1.5 million to 2 million distinct CDR3 sequences, 39% of them singletons. Germline V lookup: CDR1 MNHEY, CDR2 SVGAGI. Trimming took 0 bases from V and 4 from J, leaving 9 bases between them. There are 14 residues in the CDR3. General study findings and limits: Possibly, changes in expanded clonotypes were confounded because donor CMV status was unknown. Age showed a roughly linear inverse relationship with TCR beta diversity per million T cells. More naive CD4+ cells and higher diversity marked long-lived donors relative to aged donors.

Total RNA extracted from each sample amounted to at least 5.5 micrograms. The clonotype was recovered from a human donor in good health. Sequencing was carried out using blood. The chain recombines TRBV6-5 with TRBJ1-2, with D unresolved. As DNA, the CDR3 is TGTGCCAGCAGTTACTCAAATGCTGCCTATGGCTACACCTTC. Protein sequence: CASSYSNAAYGYTF.